Described below is a single T cell receptor beta chain sequence and its context. Its antigen is unidentified. FACS was used to enrich TEMRA cells, whereas the CD8+ and CD4+ T cells were obtained by negative isolation. This record comes from a study of CD8 T cells in Susac syndrome. This CDR3 has 13 residues. Germline V gene data show CDR1 as LGHNA and CDR2 as YNFKEQ. The V and J ends lost 3 bases and 5 bases respectively, with 8 bases between them. Study-wide findings and caveats: The study admitted that it had a relatively small number of individuals in its TCR sequencing and HLA analysis.

RNA was extracted with the RNeasy kit, and a quantity of about 0.45 to 1 ug was reverse transcribed using random hexamers. It was immunoSEQ multiplex PCR that amplified TCR beta CDR3 across 54 Vbeta and 13 Jbeta. TCRdb reanalysed the immunoSEQ multiplex PCR reads using MiXCR and keeps one entry per CDR3 protein. Of 200,000 to 250,000 distinct CDR3 sequences listed, 95% are singletons. This TCR was sampled from a human donor with multiple sclerosis. The chain links TRBV4-2 to TRBJ2-1; the D gene is possibly TRBD2 (5 bases). The sample taken for sequencing was CD4+ T cells from PBMCs. The CDR3 loop is CASSQFGNNEQFF. The CDR3 coding sequence is TGTGCCAGCAGCCAGTTCGGGAACAATGAGCAGTTCTTC.